The 21 T cell receptor beta chains below were found in one sample sequenced in a study of human T cells and chemical hapten exposure. TCRdb re-called the RACE reads with MiXCR, one entry per CDR3 protein. The table records 100,000 to 150,000 distinct CDR3 sequences, about 13% of them present only once. Time point denoted: patch test 1, 2 weeks after DPC sensitization. This sample's treatment: therapeutic diphenylcyclopropenone sensitization with weekly scalp DPC. The material was whole blood, obtained in connection with sensitization to the hapten diphenylcyclopropenone (DPC). The receptor set was obtained from a man between 18 and 35 years old with alopecia areata. Some clones in this sample may be carry-over from other donors' samples.

In this sample, this clonotype turned up a few times. The J gene is TRBJ1-1, the V gene TRBV18, with unresolved D. This CDR3 spans 16 amino acids. V lost 4 bases and J 1 base, leaving 16 bases between the germline ends. The germline gives CDR1 KGHSH, CDR2 LQKENI. CDR3 residues: CASSLIIPNQNTEAFF. In DNA form, the CDR3 reads TGTGCCAGCTCACTGATTATCCCGAATCAGAACACTGAAGCTTTCTTT.

The gene calls are TRBV3-1 and TRBJ1-2; possibly TRBD1 for D (6 bases). CDR3 size: 13 residues. The germline V gene has CDR1 LGHDT and CDR2 YNNKEL (reference sequence). V lost 4 bases, J lost 8 bases, and 14 bases lay in between. The CDR3 spells CASSPRTANGYTF. The CDR3 DNA is TGTGCCAGCAGCCCCCGGACAGCGAACGGCTACACCTTC. The complete variable domain, with remaining parts taken from reference TRBV3-1 and TRBJ1-2, reads DTAVSQTPKYLVTQMGNDKSIKCEQNLGHDTMYWYKQDSKKFLKIMFSYNNKELIINETVPNRFSPKSPDKAHLNLHINSLELGDSAVYFCASSPRTANGYTFGSGTRLTVV.

This clonotype was recorded a few times. This chain's CDR3 is CASSFAGRQYF. The CDR3 DNA is TGTGCCAGCAGCTTTGCGGGACGGCAGTACTTC. This chain connects TRBV7-6 to TRBJ2-7; possibly TRBD2 for D (6 bases). Deletions cut 3 bases from V and 9 bases from J, with 9 bases between. The CDR3 sequence is 11 residues long. Germline lookup yields CDR1 SGHVS and CDR2 FNYEAQ.

The rearrangement links TRBV3-1 to TRBJ1-4; no clear D. The CDR3 is 12 residues long. Germline assignment: CDR1 LGHDT and CDR2 YNNKEL (reference sequence). Between the trimmed V and J ends, which lost 3 bases and 3 bases, there was a span of 2 bases. CDR3 DNA sequence: TGTGCCAGCAGCCATTCTAATGAAAAACTGTTTTTT. It specifies CASSHSNEKLFF.

This clonotype was found a few times. The CDR3 here is CSALPQSGSGYTF. The CDR3 DNA is TGCAGCGCTCTCCCCCAGTCTGGAAGTGGCTACACCTTC. V gene TRBV29-1 combines with J gene TRBJ1-2; D call uncertain. The V gene lost 7 bases and the J gene lost 7 bases, with 19 bases spanning the gap. Germline lookup yields CDR1 SQVTM and CDR2 ANQGSEA. The CDR3 runs to 13 residues.

This clonotype came up many times. The V call is TRBV20-1, the J call TRBJ2-1, with 10 bases that match TRBD2. Germline assignment: CDR1 DFQATT and CDR2 SNEGSKA (reference sequence). J gave up 4 bases and V 5 bases, and 5 bases lay outside the gene matches. The CDR3 covers 14 residues. The CDR3 here is CSAWTSGLYNEQFF. The CDR3 DNA sequence: TGCAGTGCTTGGACTAGCGGATTGTACAATGAGCAGTTCTTC.

This clonotype was seen more than once but under ten times. The CDR3 is CASSLPSGGKETQYF. CDR3 DNA: TGTGCCAGCAGCTTACCTAGCGGGGGGAAAGAGACCCAGTACTTC. The V gene is TRBV7-9, the J gene TRBJ2-5; TRBD2 agrees at 11 bases. The CDR3 has 15 amino acids. V was clipped by 2 bases and J by 3 bases; unmatched bases: 2. Germline lookup yields CDR1 SEHNR and CDR2 FQNEAQ (reference sequence).

This clonotype was seen repeatedly, ten times or more. This rearrangement joins TRBV10-3 to TRBJ1-2; D is unclear. The CDR3 runs to 12 residues. Germline V lookup: CDR1 ENHRY, CDR2 SYGVKD. The V and J ends lost 2 bases and 7 bases respectively, with 8 bases between them. In DNA form, the CDR3 reads TGTGCCATCAGTGAGGGCAGGCCTGGCTACACCTTC. This sequence encodes CAISEGRPGYTF.

There are a few counts of this clonotype. This rearrangement joins TRBV4-2 to TRBJ1-4; D gene uncertain. The V end was cut by 1 base, the J end by 5 bases, with 11 bases between. Germline V gene data show CDR1 as LGHNA and CDR2 as YNFKEQ. The CDR3 spans 15 residues. The DNA for the CDR3 is TGTGCCAGCAGCCAAGTAGCAAGGCGGAATGAAAAACTGTTTTTT. Its protein is CASSQVARRNEKLFF.

The rearrangement links TRBV27 to TRBJ1-5, with D possibly matching TRBD1 (5 bases). The germline V gene has CDR1 MNHEY and CDR2 SMNVEV (reference sequence). V was pared by 3 bases and J by 3 bases, with 6 bases between. The CDR3 length is 13 residues. The chain's CDR3 is CASSFGANQPQHF. The CDR3 DNA reads TGTGCCAGCAGTTTTGGGGCCAATCAGCCCCAGCATTTT.

The chain combines TRBV29-1 with TRBJ2-4; weak D call: TRBD2 (8 bases). Trimming shortened V by 5 bases and J by 9 bases, and 14 bases separated the two germline ends. The CDR3 is 12 amino acids. Germline loops: CDR1 SQVTM, CDR2 ANQGSEA. This CDR3 is CSVRREGAIQYF. The CDR3 DNA reads as TGCAGCGTTAGACGGGAGGGGGCCATTCAGTACTTC.

V usage is TRBV10-3 and J usage is TRBJ1-2; D perhaps matches TRBD1 (6 bases). V lost 2 bases, J lost 5 bases, and 12 bases lay in between. Germline V lookup: CDR1 ENHRY, CDR2 SYGVKD. The CDR3 runs 14 residues. The CDR3 DNA reads TGTGCCATCAGTGAGGGACAGATAACTTATGGCTACACCTTC. Encoded protein: CAISEGQITYGYTF.

V gene TRBV20-1 combines with J gene TRBJ1-2; no clear D gene. The CDR3 is made up of 13 amino acids. Germline V gene data show CDR1 as DFQATT and CDR2 as SNEGSKA (reference sequence). V lost 5 bases to trimming and J lost 5 bases, with 15 bases between them. The DNA of the CDR3 is TGCAGTGCTCCGGACGGCGATCTTTATGGCTACACCTTC. Protein sequence: CSAPDGDLYGYTF.

Many counts were recorded for this clonotype. The chain recombines TRBV27 with TRBJ1-5; D perhaps matches TRBD1 (6 bases). Germline CDR1 and CDR2: MNHEY and SMNVEV (reference sequence). The V end lost 5 bases, the J end lost 2 bases, and 16 bases lay between the germline ends. CDR3 length equals 16 residues. The CDR3 sequence: CASSMKQGRGNQPQHF. CDR3 nucleotide sequence: TGTGCCAGCAGTATGAAACAGGGTAGAGGCAATCAGCCCCAGCATTTT.

This clonotype was detected a few times. This chain links TRBV3-1 with TRBJ2-2; weak D call: TRBD2 (6 bases). CDR3 length equals 16 residues. The germline V gene has CDR1 LGHDT and CDR2 YNNKEL (reference sequence). The V and J ends lost 1 base and 2 bases respectively, with 11 bases between them. The CDR3: CASSQGRGRNTGELFF. In DNA form, the CDR3 reads TGTGCCAGCAGCCAAGGGAGGGGCCGAAACACCGGGGAGCTGTTTTTT.

This clonotype was seen only a few times. The V gene is TRBV5-6, the J gene TRBJ1-1, with D perhaps TRBD1 (6 bases). V lost 1 base to trimming and J lost 7 bases, with 11 bases between them. The CDR3 loop spans 13 amino acids. CDR1 and CDR2 (germline): SGHDT, YYEEEE. The CDR3 spells CASSLNRVNEAFF. The CDR3 nucleotides read TGTGCCAGCAGCTTGAACAGGGTAAATGAAGCTTTCTTT.

This clonotype occurred a few times. The chain couples TRBV3-1 to TRBJ2-2; 8 nucleotides agree with TRBD1. Germline CDR1 LGHDT, CDR2 YNNKEL (reference sequence). The CDR3 length is 17 residues. Trimming took 6 bases from V and 2 from J; bases not matched to a gene: 11. For the CDR3, the DNA is TGTGCCAGCAGTGTACCGGGACAGGTCTCAAACACCGGGGAGCTGTTTTTT. Translating gives CASSVPGQVSNTGELFF.

This sequence joins TRBV29-1 and TRBJ2-5; 8 nucleotides line up with TRBD1. The trim removed 8 bases at V and 5 bases at J, leaving 16 bases unmatched. This CDR3 spans 15 amino acids. CDR1 SQVTM and CDR2 ANQGSEA come from the germline V gene. CDR3 bases: TGCAGCTTCTCGAGCTTGACAGGGGTCGGCGAGACCCAGTACTTC. Translated, it gives CSFSSLTGVGETQYF.

This chain links TRBV5-1 with TRBJ1-3; no clear D. The CDR3 extends over 18 amino acids. V was pared by 4 bases and J by 2 bases, with 22 bases between. Germline assignment: CDR1 SGHRS and CDR2 YFSETQ. CDR3 nucleotide sequence: TGCGCCAGCAGCCCGGGCAGAGCACCAAGTACGGCTGGAAACACCATATATTTT. Translating it yields CASSPGRAPSTAGNTIYF.

This clonotype has just a few counts. The V and J genes are TRBV18 and TRBJ1-1, with 9 bases aligning to TRBD1. The CDR3 is 16 residues long. Germline V CDR1 and CDR2: KGHSH, LQKENI. Unmatched junction bases numbered 7, after V lost 5 bases and J lost 0 bases. The CDR3 reads CASSSMTGGVNTEAFF. The CDR3 DNA reads as TGTGCCAGCTCATCCATGACAGGGGGGGTGAACACTGAAGCTTTCTTT. Variable domain in full (rest from reference TRBV18 and TRBJ1-1): NAGVMQNPRHLVRRRGQEARLRCSPMKGHSHVYWYRQLPEEGLKFMVYLQKENIIDESGMPKERFSAEFPKEGPSILRIQQVVRGDSAAYFCASSSMTGGVNTEAFFGQGTRLTVV.

This clonotype was counted only a few times. The chain joins TRBV4-3 to TRBJ2-2, with D possibly being TRBD2 (5 bases). The CDR3 contains 16 residues. The germline V gene has CDR1 LGHNA and CDR2 YSLEER. The V end was cut by 4 bases, the J end by 1 base, with 13 bases between. The CDR3 protein is CASSPARGQNTGELFF. In DNA, the CDR3 is TGCGCCAGCAGCCCAGCACGGGGTCAGAACACCGGGGAGCTGTTTTTT.